Shown below are 21 T cell receptor beta chains from a single sample sequenced in a study of T cell changes during pregnancy in multiple sclerosis. Profiling relied on immunoSEQ multiplex PCR, and the TCRdb table lists in-frame clones only, not all of them. This sample has about 67,000 clones, with more than 90% found just once. Material: peripheral blood, obtained in the first trimester of pregnancy. The receptors were gathered from a female donor with multiple sclerosis, enrolled in a pregnancy study.

This clone came up a few times. V usage is TRBV28 and J usage is TRBJ1-5; D gene ambiguous. The CDR3 is made up of 13 amino acids. V was trimmed by 6 bases and J by 5 bases, leaving 11 bases between them. Per the germline V gene, CDR1 is MDHEN and CDR2 is SYDVKM. In DNA, the CDR3 is TGTGCCAGCAGCCAGTGGGAGGATCAGCCCCAGCATTTT. Amino acid sequence: CASSQWEDQPQHF.

A few counts support this clone. The chain is built from TRBV19 and TRBJ1-2; D gene unclear. CDR1 and CDR2 (germline): LNHDA, SQIVND (reference sequence). V lost 3 bases, J lost 4 bases, and 12 bases lay in between. The CDR3 contains 14 residues. The CDR3 nucleotides are TGTGCCAGTAGTATCGCTGACACACTCTATGGCTACACCTTC. This translates into CASSIADTLYGYTF.

This clone was detected only once. The gene calls are TRBV7-6 and TRBJ2-5; TRBD2 matches at 12 bases. The CDR3 length is 16 residues. The V segment lost 5 bases and the J segment 5 bases; nucleotides outside the gene matches: 9. Germline CDR1 SGHVS, CDR2 FNYEAQ. The CDR3 region has the DNA TGTGCCAGCAGCCCGGGACTAGCGGGCCTGGGGGAGACCCAGTACTTC. It codes for CASSPGLAGLGETQYF.

The rearrangement joins TRBV19 to TRBJ2-2; D remains unclear. CDR1 is LNHDA, CDR2 SQIVND, per germline (reference sequence). V was trimmed by 3 bases and J by 4 bases, leaving 15 bases between them. This CDR3 is 16 amino acids long. CDR3 in DNA: TGTGCCAGTAGTATCTCGGGTGGCGCGGTCACCGGGGAGCTGTTTTTT. Its protein is CASSISGGAVTGELFF. The whole variable domain, filled in from reference TRBV19 and TRBJ2-2, reads DGGITQSPKYLFRKEGQNVTLSCEQNLNHDAMYWYRQDPGQGLRLIYYSQIVNDFQKGDIAEGYSVSREKKESFPLTVTSAQKNPTAFYLCASSISGGAVTGELFFGEGSRLTVL.

For this clone: This sample includes further DNA sequences coding for the same CDR3. The chain couples TRBV5-1 to TRBJ1-2; 8 bases map to TRBD1. Germline CDR1 SGHRS, CDR2 YFSETQ. The CDR3 is made up of 14 amino acids. The J segment lost 8 bases and the V segment lost 0 bases, leaving 6 bases of the junction unmatched. The CDR3 nucleotides read TGCGCCAGCAGCTTGGCCGGGACAGGAGGGGGCTACACCTTC. Amino acids: CASSLAGTGGGYTF.

This sequence joins TRBV28 and TRBJ2-3, with D possibly matching TRBD1 (6 bases). The CDR3 consists of 14 residues. Germline V gene lookup returns CDR1 MDHEN and CDR2 SYDVKM. Deletions cut 5 bases from V and 0 bases from J, with 9 bases between. CDR3 residues: CASSVQGSTDTQYF. CDR3 nucleotide sequence: TGTGCCAGCAGTGTACAGGGTAGCACAGATACGCAGTATTTT.

CDR3 protein: CASSLQRGGDTQYF. The CDR3 nucleotides are TGTGCCAGCAGCTTACAGCGGGGGGGGGATACGCAGTATTTT. The chain uses TRBV11-2 and TRBJ2-3, with 10 bases that match TRBD2. CDR1 and CDR2 (germline): SGHAT, FQNNGV. V shed 2 bases, J shed 6 bases, and the junction held 2 bases outside the gene matches. The CDR3 has 14 amino acids.

Here the CDR3 reads CASSSGPSPYGYTF. The CDR3 nucleotides read TGTGCCAGCAGCTCGGGTCCAAGCCCCTATGGCTACACCTTC. The J gene is TRBJ1-2, the V gene TRBV7-2; no definite D call. Germline CDR1 and CDR2: SGHTA and FQGNSA. V lost 4 bases and J 4 bases, leaving 13 bases between the germline ends. The CDR3 has 14 amino acids.

The rearrangement joins TRBV5-1 to TRBJ2-7, with 7 bases lining up with TRBD1. This CDR3 has 13 amino acids. Germline CDR1 SGHRS, CDR2 YFSETQ. V lost 1 base to trimming and J lost 5 bases; unmatched junction nucleotides: 3. DNA for the CDR3: TGCGCCAGCAGCTTGAGGGGGCAAGACGAGCAGTACTTC. Its protein product is CASSLRGQDEQYF.

This sequence joins TRBV29-1 and TRBJ2-2; 10 nucleotides match TRBD2. CDR1 SQVTM and CDR2 ANQGSEA come from the germline V gene. This CDR3 comprises 14 residues. The V and J ends lost 7 bases and 6 bases, in that order; junction bases with no gene match: 8. The CDR3 here is CSATGTSASGELFF. CDR3 nucleotide sequence: TGCAGCGCCACCGGGACTAGCGCATCCGGGGAGCTGTTTTTT.

This chain links TRBV5-1 with TRBJ1-1, with 8 bases aligning to TRBD1. V dropped 4 bases and J dropped 4; count of bases not matched to a gene: 9. Looked up from germline, CDR1 is SGHRS and CDR2 is YFSETQ. This CDR3 is 15 amino acids long. Here the CDR3 DNA reads TGCGCCAGCAGCCCTCAGGGGGCGCAGGGCACTGAAGCTTTCTTT. It specifies CASSPQGAQGTEAFF.

The chain employs TRBV5-1 and TRBJ2-3, with 8 bases fitting TRBD2. Germline CDR1 reads SGHRS; CDR2 reads YFSETQ. The length of the CDR3 is 16 residues. The J segment lost 6 bases and the V segment lost 0 bases, leaving 9 bases of the junction unmatched. CDR3 loop: CASSLDTSGEWDTQYF. The CDR3 region has the DNA TGCGCCAGCAGCTTGGATACTAGCGGCGAGTGGGATACGCAGTATTTT.

This chain links TRBV10-1 with TRBJ2-7; maybe TRBD1 (6 bases). V lost 4 bases and J lost 5, with 18 bases in between. The CDR3 is 15 amino acids. The germline V gene has CDR1 WNHNN and CDR2 SYGVQD (reference sequence). This CDR3 is CASSVHRDIYHEQYF. The CDR3 DNA sequence: TGCGCCAGCAGTGTACACCGGGACATCTATCACGAGCAGTACTTC.

V is TRBV7-9 and J is TRBJ1-1; TRBD1 might be the D (6 bases). The V end was cut by 6 bases, the J end by 5 bases, with 25 bases between. CDR1 and CDR2 (germline): SEHNR, FQNEAQ (reference sequence). The CDR3 extends over 17 amino acids. CDR3 sequence (DNA): TGTGCCAGCAGTCACTACCGGGACACCACTGGGGTGACTGAAGCTTTCTTT. This codes for CASSHYRDTTGVTEAFF.

The chain recombines TRBV9 with TRBJ1-6; D might be TRBD1 (5 bases). Germline CDR1 SGDLS, CDR2 YYNGEE. The V end lost 0 bases, the J end lost 1 base, and 14 bases lay between the germline ends. The CDR3 sequence is 18 residues long. The CDR3 here is CASSVVPQDSSYNSPLHF. CDR3 in DNA: TGTGCCAGCAGCGTAGTTCCCCAAGACAGTTCCTATAATTCACCCCTCCACTTT.

CDR3 residues: CASSPREFKNTEAFF. The CDR3 bases are TGTGCCAGCTCACCGAGAGAATTCAAGAACACTGAAGCTTTCTTT. This chain links TRBV18 with TRBJ1-1; D is ambiguous. This CDR3 has 15 amino acids. Per the germline V gene, CDR1 is KGHSH and CDR2 is LQKENI. The germline V and J ends were trimmed by 3 bases and 1 base, with 12 bases remaining between them.

V gene TRBV19 combines with J gene TRBJ1-1, with D uncertain. CDR1 LNHDA and CDR2 SQIVND come from the germline V gene (reference sequence). V lost 3 bases to trimming and J lost 0 bases, with 8 bases between them. CDR3 length: 14 residues. The CDR3 sequence: CASSISAMNTEAFF. The CDR3 DNA reads TGTGCCAGTAGTATTAGCGCAATGAACACTGAAGCTTTCTTT.

This clone was picked up a small number of times. The CDR3 here is CASSLTATEAFF. In nucleotides, the CDR3 is TGTGCCAGCAGTCTAACAGCTACTGAAGCTTTCTTT. V is TRBV11-1 and J is TRBJ1-1; the D is unclear. The CDR3 is made up of 12 amino acids. Trimming removed 6 bases from V and 5 bases from J, with 10 bases in between. Germline assignment: CDR1 SGHAT and CDR2 FQDESV (reference sequence).

The rearrangement links TRBV10-2 to TRBJ1-1; D may be TRBD1 (6 bases). The V end lost 6 bases, the J end lost 4 bases, and 15 bases lay between the germline ends. Germline V gives CDR1 WSHSY, CDR2 SAAADI. The CDR3 sequence is 14 residues long. The CDR3 reads CASRAQGPGTEAFF. In DNA, the CDR3 is TGCGCCAGCAGGGCGCAGGGGCCGGGCACTGAAGCTTTCTTT.

The rearrangement uses TRBV7-8 and TRBJ1-3, with 7 positions matching TRBD1. Looked up from germline, CDR1 is SGHVS and CDR2 is FQNEAQ. CDR3 length: 15 amino acids. The ends lost 1 base at V and 7 bases at J; junction bases unmatched: 7. DNA of the CDR3: TGTGCCAGCAGCTTAGTATTTCAGGGGGTGAACACCATATATTTT. This codes for CASSLVFQGVNTIYF.

The V and J genes are TRBV4-1 and TRBJ1-3; tentative D call: TRBD1 (5 bases). V lost 0 bases, J lost 2 bases, and 17 bases lay in between. CDR1 and CDR2 from the germline V gene are MGHRA and YSYEKL. CDR3 length: 18 residues. CDR3 region: CASSQDGILPGTGNTIYF. CDR3 bases: TGCGCCAGCAGCCAAGACGGTATCCTACCAGGGACTGGAAACACCATATATTTT.